Listed here are 17 T cell receptor beta chains from one sample, sequenced in a study of blood T cell repertoires in COVID-19. This table comes from immunoSEQ multiplex PCR, and its TCRdb copy is limited to in-frame clones, with some not included. Of around 37,000 clones in the sample, 87% were seen once. Sequenced sample: peripheral blood. These receptors all stem from a man aged 50 or older with active or convalescent COVID-19.

This clone was seen only a few times. The chain is built from TRBV4-1 and TRBJ2-4, with D possibly TRBD2 on 5 matching bases. The CDR3 loop spans 14 amino acids. Germline V CDR1 and CDR2: MGHRA, YSYEKL. Trimming took off 1 base at V and 2 bases at J, with 6 bases between the two ends. In DNA form, the CDR3 reads TGCGCCAGCAGCCAAGGCGGGTCCAAAAACATTCAGTACTTC. Translated: CASSQGGSKNIQYF.

The sample holds one count of this clone. J is TRBJ2-5 and V is TRBV23-1; TRBD1 matches at 7 bases. TRBV23-1 is flagged as an ORF with uncertain function. The CDR3 consists of 14 residues. V lost 0 bases to trimming and J lost 5 bases; unmatched junction nucleotides: 3. CDR3 region: CASSQSGGWETQYF. In DNA, the CDR3 is TGCGCCAGCAGTCAATCAGGGGGCTGGGAGACCCAGTACTTC.

This chain uses TRBV28 with TRBJ2-4; the match to TRBD1 covers 7 bases. With 2 bases clipped from V and 2 bases from J, the junction kept 9 bases outside the gene matches. The CDR3 contains 17 residues. From germline, CDR1 is MDHEN and CDR2 SYDVKM. The CDR3 reads CASSLRGQLWTKNIQYF. In DNA form, the CDR3 reads TGTGCCAGCAGTTTAAGGGGACAGCTCTGGACCAAAAACATTCAGTACTTC.

This CDR3 reads CASSLGLAGGPSGELFF. CDR3 DNA: TGCGCCAGCAGCTTGGGTCTAGCGGGAGGGCCGTCCGGGGAGCTGTTTTTT. V is TRBV5-1 and J is TRBJ2-2, with 12 bases lining up with TRBD2. With V trimmed by 0 bases and J by 6 bases, 6 bases remained unmatched. Germline V gene data show CDR1 as SGHRS and CDR2 as YFSETQ. This CDR3 region has 17 residues.

DNA of the CDR3: TGCGCCAGCAGCTTGGATACAGGGGTTGTTGAGACCCAGTACTTC. Translated: CASSLDTGVVETQYF. The rearrangement links TRBV5-1 to TRBJ2-5, with TRBD1 matching over 7 bases. The CDR3 covers 15 residues. Trimming cost V 0 bases and J 5 bases; bases outside gene matches: 7. Per germline, CDR1 SGHRS and CDR2 YFSETQ.

This clone has only one observation. This chain uses TRBV19 with TRBJ2-7, with TRBD2 identical over 11 bases. The length of the CDR3 is 14 residues. CDR1 and CDR2 from the germline V gene are LNHDA and SQIVND (reference sequence). With V trimmed by 8 bases and J by 0 bases, 3 bases remained unmatched. CDR3 region: CASSTSGNSYEQYF. As DNA, the CDR3 is TGTGCCAGTTCGACTAGCGGGAACTCCTACGAGCAGTACTTC.

This chain joins TRBV30 and TRBJ2-2; 10 bases map to TRBD2. Per the germline V gene, CDR1 is GTSNPN and CDR2 is SVGIG (reference sequence). The CDR3 is made up of 14 amino acids. V shed 8 bases, J shed 4 bases, and the junction held 7 bases outside the gene matches. The CDR3 DNA is TGTGCCGGTCTAGCGGGAGCCGGCACCGGGGAGCTGTTTTTT. It yields the protein CAGLAGAGTGELFF. The full variable domain, in which reference TRBV30 and TRBJ2-2 provide the parts outside the CDR3, is SQTIHQWPATLVQPVGSPLSLECTVEGTSNPNLYWYRQAAGRGLQLLFYSVGIGQISSEVPQNLSASRPQDRQFILSSKKLLLSDSGFYLCAGLAGAGTGELFFGEGSRLTVL.

The rearrangement links TRBV10-3 to TRBJ2-7; 14 nucleotides match TRBD2. This CDR3 is built from 18 residues. Germline V gene lookup returns CDR1 ENHRY and CDR2 SYGVKD. V shed 4 bases and J 1 base; nucleotides not matched to a gene: 9. The CDR3 sequence: CAISVMGTSGSASYEQYF. In DNA, the CDR3 is TGTGCCATCAGTGTTATGGGGACTAGCGGGAGTGCATCCTACGAGCAGTACTTC.

The gene calls are TRBV27 and TRBJ1-4; TRBD1 aligns across 7 bases. The germline V gene has CDR1 MNHEY and CDR2 SMNVEV (reference sequence). J gave up 4 bases and V 6 bases, and 5 bases lay outside the gene matches. The CDR3 is made up of 14 amino acids. This CDR3 reads CASSQDRVNEKLFF. CDR3 nucleotide sequence: TGTGCCAGCAGCCAAGACAGGGTTAATGAAAAACTGTTTTTT. The full variable domain, with the rest looked up from reference TRBV27 and TRBJ1-4, is EAQVTQNPRYLITVTGKKLTVTCSQNMNHEYMSWYRQDPGLGLRQIYYSMNVEVTDKGDVPEGYKVSRKEKRNFPLILESPSPNQTSLYFCASSQDRVNEKLFFGSGTQLSVL.

The chain combines TRBV5-1 with TRBJ2-1; TRBD2 agrees at 11 bases. This CDR3 is built from 15 residues. Trimming took 4 bases from V and 8 from J; bases not matched to a gene: 8. Germline CDR1 and CDR2: SGHRS and YFSETQ. The CDR3 reads CASSPLAGGPDEQFF. The CDR3 nucleotides read TGCGCCAGCAGCCCCTTAGCGGGAGGGCCCGATGAGCAGTTCTTC.

J is TRBJ2-5 and V is TRBV2; TRBD2 matches 10 bases. With V trimmed by 4 bases and J by 6 bases, 8 bases remained unmatched. CDR1 SNHLY and CDR2 FYNNEI come from the germline V gene. The CDR3 spans 15 residues. CDR3 protein: CASSVGAGGMKTQYF. DNA of the CDR3: TGTGCCAGCAGTGTTGGAGCGGGAGGGATGAAGACCCAGTACTTC.

The chain has TRBV27 and TRBJ2-7; tentative D call: TRBD2 (6 bases). Trimming stripped 6 bases from V and 2 bases from J, with 11 bases between. The CDR3 has 13 amino acids. Germline V gene sequence: CDR1 MNHEY, CDR2 SMNVEV (reference sequence). The CDR3 nucleotides read TGTGCCAGCAGCCGGGACTCAACCTACGAGCAGTACTTC. Its protein is CASSRDSTYEQYF.

The chain has TRBV18 and TRBJ1-6; D gene ambiguous. The CDR3 extends over 17 amino acids. Trimming stripped 1 base from V and 0 bases from J, with 10 bases between. CDR1 and CDR2 from the germline V gene are KGHSH and LQKENI. CDR3 protein: CASSPLPGSSYNSPLHF. As DNA, the CDR3 is TGTGCCAGCTCACCACTACCGGGGAGCTCCTATAATTCACCCCTCCACTTT.

This rearrangement joins TRBV28 to TRBJ2-2; D remains ambiguous. V was pared by 10 bases and J by 4 bases, with 4 bases between. Germline lookup yields CDR1 MDHEN and CDR2 SYDVKM. CDR3 length equals 10 residues. This CDR3 reads CATFTGELFF. The CDR3 DNA reads as TGTGCCACCTTCACCGGGGAGCTGTTTTTT.

The chain has TRBV4-3 and TRBJ2-2; maybe TRBD2 (5 bases). The CDR3 has 14 residues. Trimming removed 4 bases from V and 3 bases from J, with 9 bases in between. Germline CDR1 LGHNA, CDR2 YSLEER. CDR3 coding DNA: TGCGCCAGCAGCCGAGGGAGTTACACCGGGGAGCTGTTTTTT. It is translated as CASSRGSYTGELFF.

This clone has more than one count but fewer than ten. This chain uses TRBV7-9 with TRBJ2-7; TRBD2 agrees at 12 bases. The CDR3 is 16 residues long. In germline, CDR1 is SEHNR, CDR2 FQNEAQ (reference sequence). V dropped 5 bases and J dropped 0; count of bases not matched to a gene: 5. The CDR3: CASSRLAGVASYEQYF. The CDR3 DNA follows: TGTGCCAGCAGCCGACTAGCGGGAGTGGCCTCCTACGAGCAGTACTTC. Full variable domain (outside the CDR3, taken from reference TRBV7-9 and TRBJ2-7): DTGVSQNPRHKITKRGQNVTFRCDPISEHNRLYWYRQTLGQGPEFLTYFQNEAQLEKSRLLSDRFSAERPKGSFSTLEIQRTEQGDSAMYLCASSRLAGVASYEQYFGPGTRLTVT.

This chain joins TRBV5-1 and TRBJ2-5; 7 positions match TRBD1. The CDR3 consists of 12 residues. The V gene's germline CDR1 is SGHRS and CDR2 YFSETQ. The V and J ends lost 0 bases and 13 bases, in that order; junction bases with no gene match: 6. Here the CDR3 reads CASSLEDRVGYF. CDR3 coding DNA: TGCGCCAGCAGCTTGGAAGACAGGGTTGGGTACTTC.